The T cell receptor beta chain under discussion was sequenced for a study of OX40 agonist ivuxolimab in advanced cancers. The data were produced by immunoSEQ multiplex PCR, yet TCRdb's version contains in-frame clones alone and is incomplete. The sample lists around 25,000 clones, around 80% seen once, with 1.1% to 1.5% in the top ten. This CDR3 is built from 15 residues. Trimming removed 5 bases from V and 8 bases from J, with 20 bases in between. Germline CDR1 reads SGHTA; CDR2 reads FQGNSA. The sequenced sample was CD4+ or CD8+ T cells sorted from blood, obtained in a trial of the OX40 agonist ivuxolimab. The clonotype was recovered from an adult with an advanced solid tumor such as melanoma, head and neck, liver or kidney cancer. The chain links TRBV7-2 to TRBJ2-3; no clear D. The CDR3 sequence is CASSPPAHAAGTQYF. Written as DNA, the CDR3 is TGTGCCAGCAGCCCCCCCGCCCATGCGGCCGGTACGCAGTATTTT.